The clone carrying this TCR beta chain was observed at least ten times. This entry comes from a study of T cell repertoires in cytomegalovirus infection. As for the study in general: Public signatures in TCR beta pointed to CMV infection and matching HLA type.

Germline assignment: CDR1 LGHNA and CDR2 YNFKEQ. After removal of 0 bases from V and 4 bases from J, the junction contained 16 bases not matched to a gene. The CDR3 runs to 21 residues. TCRdb passed the reads through MiXCR, listing each CDR3 protein once. The sample has fewer than 550,000 distinct CDR3 sequences; roughly 10% are singletons. The sequenced material came from PBMCs. The chain uses TRBV4-2 and TRBJ2-1; 12 bases line up with TRBD2. This TCR was sampled from a human donor in good health (CMV status not recorded). Some clones in this sample may be carry-over from other donors' samples. This CDR3 reads CASSQDEIILAGGQVYNEQFF. CDR3 in DNA: TGTGCCAGCAGCCAAGATGAAATAATACTAGCGGGAGGTCAAGTGTACAATGAGCAGTTCTTC.